These T cell receptor beta chains were read from a single sample in a study of chronic HIV infection and antiretroviral therapy. TCRdb re-derived calls from the 5' RACE reads in MiXCR, one entry per CDR3 protein. The data contain some 37,000 distinct CDR3 sequences, approximately 7.4% of them singletons. The sequencing sample was made of peripheral blood. The receptor source for this set is an adult who had HIV and had not received antiretroviral therapy, or was an uninfected healthy control (not recorded which). Both conserved end residues are part of each CDR3. A D gene is named only where the DNA matches it firmly. Expanded clones get a size class; other rows say once, few or many, or leave the size out.

V gene: TRBV7-2
D gene: TRBD1
clone size: few
J gene: TRBJ1-1
CDR3 length: 15
CDR3 DNA: TGTGCCAGCAGCTCCGCCCCGGGACAGGGTACTGAAGCTTTCTTT
CDR3 protein: CASSSAPGQGTEAFF

V gene: TRBV28
D gene: -
clone size: many
J gene: TRBJ2-3
CDR3 length: 16
CDR3 DNA: TGTGCCAGCAGTTCAAGGGTTAGACGAGGCACAGATACGCAGTATTTT
CDR3 protein: CASSSRVRRGTDTQYF

V gene: TRBV10-3
D gene: -
clone size: -
J gene: TRBJ2-5
CDR3 length: 13
CDR3 DNA: TGTGCCATCAGTGAGGGCAGTCAAGAGACCCAGTACTTC
CDR3 protein: CAISEGSQETQYF

V gene: TRBV5-1
D gene: TRBD1
clone size: -
J gene: TRBJ1-1
CDR3 length: 15
CDR3 DNA: TGCGCCAGCAGCTTCTACCGGGACAGGGCCACTGAAGCTTTCTTT
CDR3 protein: CASSFYRDRATEAFF

V gene: TRBV9
D gene: TRBD1
clone size: many
J gene: TRBJ2-5
CDR3 length: 18
CDR3 DNA: TGTGCCAGCAGCGAAGGGCAGGCTTCGGGGACAGGTCAAGAGACCCAGTACTTC
CDR3 protein: CASSEGQASGTGQETQYF

V gene: TRBV20-1
D gene: -
clone size: few
J gene: TRBJ1-1
CDR3 length: 12
CDR3 DNA: TGCAGTGCCAGCATCAGGGATACTGAAACTTTCTTT
CDR3 protein: CSASIRDTETFF

V gene: TRBV20-1
D gene: -
clone size: -
J gene: TRBJ1-1
CDR3 length: 12
CDR3 DNA: TGCAGTGCTAGGGGCGACAGAGCTGAAGCTTTCTTT
CDR3 protein: CSARGDRAEAFF

V gene: TRBV7-2
D gene: -
clone size: many
J gene: TRBJ2-3
CDR3 length: 15
CDR3 DNA: TGTGCCAGCAGCTCGGACTTATCAGCCCCAGATACGCAGTATTTT
CDR3 protein: CASSSDLSAPDTQYF

V gene: TRBV27
D gene: TRBD1
clone size: -
J gene: TRBJ1-1
CDR3 length: 14
CDR3 DNA: TGTGCCAGCAGTATAGGGGGCCCCAACACTGAAGCTTTCTTT
CDR3 protein: CASSIGGPNTEAFF

V gene: TRBV5-6
D gene: -
clone size: -
J gene: TRBJ2-1
CDR3 length: 15
CDR3 DNA: TGTGCCAGCAGCCCTAGGCGGAGCTCCTACAATGAGCAGTTCTTC
CDR3 protein: CASSPRRSSYNEQFF

V gene: TRBV28
D gene: TRBD1
clone size: many
J gene: TRBJ1-2
CDR3 length: 12
CDR3 DNA: TGTGCCAGCGCGGGGGACAGATATGGCTACACCTTC
CDR3 protein: CASAGDRYGYTF

V gene: TRBV7-3
D gene: -
clone size: -
J gene: TRBJ2-1
CDR3 length: 13
CDR3 DNA: TGTGCCAGCAGCCCCGGGGTTAACAATGAGCAGTTCTTC
CDR3 protein: CASSPGVNNEQFF

V gene: TRBV5-1
D gene: TRBD1
clone size: many
J gene: TRBJ2-3
CDR3 length: 14
CDR3 DNA: TGCGCCAGCAGCTTGGGACAGGGGGCAGATACGCAGTATTTT
CDR3 protein: CASSLGQGADTQYF

V gene: TRBV29-1
D gene: -
clone size: -
J gene: TRBJ1-1
CDR3 length: 12
CDR3 DNA: TGCAGCTCCCAGCTCCTGAACACTGAAGCTTTCTTT
CDR3 protein: CSSQLLNTEAFF

V gene: TRBV20-1
D gene: -
clone size: -
J gene: TRBJ2-3
CDR3 length: 15
CDR3 DNA: TGCAGTGCTAGAGATCGGAGGCAGGGGCTAGATACGCAGTATTTT
CDR3 protein: CSARDRRQGLDTQYF

V gene: TRBV15
D gene: -
clone size: -
J gene: TRBJ2-3
CDR3 length: 8
CDR3 DNA: TGTGCCACCCATACGCAGTATTTT
CDR3 protein: CATHTQYF

V gene: TRBV2
D gene: TRBD1
clone size: many
J gene: TRBJ2-7
CDR3 length: 14
CDR3 DNA: TGTGCCAGCAGTGAACGAGACAGGGGCGGGAAGCAGTACTTC
CDR3 protein: CASSERDRGGKQYF

V gene: TRBV7-2
D gene: -
clone size: -
J gene: TRBJ2-1
CDR3 length: 12
CDR3 DNA: TGTGCCAGCAGCTTGTATGAAAATGAGCAGTTCTTC
CDR3 protein: CASSLYENEQFF

V gene: TRBV20-1
D gene: -
clone size: -
J gene: TRBJ2-3
CDR3 length: 12
CDR3 DNA: TGCAGTGCTAAGGAGCCGCTCAGCGGGCAGTATTTT
CDR3 protein: CSAKEPLSGQYF

V gene: TRBV12-3/TRBV12-4
D gene: TRBD2
clone size: -
J gene: TRBJ2-7
CDR3 length: 15
CDR3 DNA: TGTGCCAGCAGCCAAGGACTAGACGCGATTTACGAGCAGTACTTC
CDR3 protein: CASSQGLDAIYEQYF

V gene: TRBV28
D gene: -
clone size: few
J gene: TRBJ1-5
CDR3 length: 14
CDR3 DNA: TGTGCCAGCCTTGAACCGCCCCGCGATCAGCCCCAGCATTTT
CDR3 protein: CASLEPPRDQPQHF

V gene: TRBV12-3/TRBV12-4
D gene: TRBD2
clone size: many
J gene: TRBJ2-1
CDR3 length: 16
CDR3 DNA: TGTGCCAGCAGGGAAATAGCGGGAGAGAGGGACAATGAGCAGTTCTTC
CDR3 protein: CASREIAGERDNEQFF

V gene: TRBV14
D gene: -
clone size: -
J gene: TRBJ1-1
CDR3 length: 13
CDR3 DNA: TGTGCCAGCAGCCAAGGGATGAACACTGAAGCTTTCTTT
CDR3 protein: CASSQGMNTEAFF

V gene: TRBV7-9
D gene: -
clone size: many
J gene: TRBJ2-7
CDR3 length: 15
CDR3 DNA: TGTGCCAGCAGCTTAGCGGGGACGGTGTCCTACGAGCAGTACTTC
CDR3 protein: CASSLAGTVSYEQYF

V gene: TRBV29-1
D gene: TRBD2
clone size: -
J gene: TRBJ2-7
CDR3 length: 15
CDR3 DNA: TGCAGCGTTGAAGATGGACTAGCGGGAAGATACGAGCAGTACTTC
CDR3 protein: CSVEDGLAGRYEQYF

V gene: TRBV2
D gene: -
clone size: -
J gene: TRBJ1-6
CDR3 length: 14
CDR3 DNA: TGTGCCAGCAGTGAAGGGTTACACTGGTCACCCCTCCACTTT
CDR3 protein: CASSEGLHWSPLHF

V gene: TRBV29-1
D gene: -
clone size: many
J gene: TRBJ1-1
CDR3 length: 10
CDR3 DNA: TGCAGCGTTGAAGGGCTTGGAGCTTTCTTT
CDR3 protein: CSVEGLGAFF

V gene: TRBV28
D gene: -
clone size: few
J gene: TRBJ1-1
CDR3 length: 11
CDR3 DNA: TGTGCCAGCGTGCGGGCAAGCCTGGCTTTCTTT
CDR3 protein: CASVRASLAFF

V gene: TRBV2
D gene: -
clone size: few
J gene: TRBJ1-3
CDR3 length: 16
CDR3 DNA: TGTGCCAGCAGTGAACGGATTACAAACTCTGGAAACACCATATATTTT
CDR3 protein: CASSERITNSGNTIYF

V gene: TRBV20-1
D gene: TRBD2
clone size: few
J gene: TRBJ2-7
CDR3 length: 15
CDR3 DNA: TGCAGTGCTCCTATAGCGGGAGGGCCTCCTCGCGAGCAGTACTTC
CDR3 protein: CSAPIAGGPPREQYF

V gene: TRBV12-3/TRBV12-4
D gene: TRBD2
clone size: many
J gene: TRBJ2-1
CDR3 length: 14
CDR3 DNA: TGTGCCAGCAGTTTATCGGCGGGAGATAATGAGCAGTTCTTC
CDR3 protein: CASSLSAGDNEQFF

V gene: TRBV29-1
D gene: TRBD1
clone size: medium-sized
J gene: TRBJ2-2
CDR3 length: 14
CDR3 DNA: TGCAGCGTTACCGGGACAGTGACCACCGGGGAGCTGTTTTTT
CDR3 protein: CSVTGTVTTGELFF

V gene: TRBV6-2/TRBV6-3
D gene: -
clone size: -
J gene: TRBJ2-1
CDR3 length: 14
CDR3 DNA: TGTGCCAGCAGTCCGACGACAGTCGTGGATGAGCAGTTCTTC
CDR3 protein: CASSPTTVVDEQFF

V gene: TRBV5-1
D gene: -
clone size: few
J gene: TRBJ2-3
CDR3 length: 13
CDR3 DNA: TGCGCCAGCTCCACCGGGGCCCCAGATACGCAGTATTTT
CDR3 protein: CASSTGAPDTQYF

V gene: TRBV9
D gene: -
clone size: many
J gene: TRBJ2-1
CDR3 length: 15
CDR3 DNA: TGTGCCAGCAGCGTAGGGCCCGACTCCTACAATGAGCAGTTCTTC
CDR3 protein: CASSVGPDSYNEQFF

V gene: TRBV2
D gene: TRBD1
clone size: few
J gene: TRBJ1-1
CDR3 length: 16
CDR3 DNA: TGTGCCAGCAGAACCGGGACAGAAACAATGAACACTGAAGCTTTCTTT
CDR3 protein: CASRTGTETMNTEAFF

V gene: TRBV7-9
D gene: -
clone size: few
J gene: TRBJ2-7
CDR3 length: 11
CDR3 DNA: TGTGCCAGCAACTCCGAGCACGAGCAGTACTTC
CDR3 protein: CASNSEHEQYF

V gene: TRBV28
D gene: TRBD1
clone size: few
J gene: TRBJ1-2
CDR3 length: 13
CDR3 DNA: TGTGCCAGCAGTTTACAGGGGGCGCGTGGCTACACCTTC
CDR3 protein: CASSLQGARGYTF

V gene: TRBV7-2
D gene: -
clone size: few
J gene: TRBJ2-7
CDR3 length: 12
CDR3 DNA: TGTGCCAGCAGCCTAGCCCGCTACGAGCAGTACTTC
CDR3 protein: CASSLARYEQYF

V gene: TRBV7-9
D gene: -
clone size: few
J gene: TRBJ2-3
CDR3 length: 15
CDR3 DNA: TGTGCCAGCAGCCCCAAGGGGGGGCCATCAGATACGCAGTATTTT
CDR3 protein: CASSPKGGPSDTQYF

V gene: TRBV29-1
D gene: -
clone size: few
J gene: TRBJ2-1
CDR3 length: 13
CDR3 DNA: TGCAGCGTTGAACTAGCCCCCTACAATGAGCAGTTCTTC
CDR3 protein: CSVELAPYNEQFF

V gene: TRBV28
D gene: -
clone size: -
J gene: TRBJ2-1
CDR3 length: 12
CDR3 DNA: TGTGCCAGCAGTTTTAAGGCTAGAGAGCAGTTCTTC
CDR3 protein: CASSFKAREQFF

V gene: TRBV28
D gene: TRBD2
clone size: many
J gene: TRBJ2-7
CDR3 length: 15
CDR3 DNA: TGTGCCAGCACCGCCCTAGCGGATAACTCCTACGAGCAGTACTTC
CDR3 protein: CASTALADNSYEQYF

V gene: TRBV4-3
D gene: -
clone size: -
J gene: TRBJ2-1
CDR3 length: 16
CDR3 DNA: TGCGCCAGCAGCCAAGCCCCCGGGGGGCAGGGCGATGAGCAGTTCTTC
CDR3 protein: CASSQAPGGQGDEQFF

V gene: TRBV28
D gene: TRBD2
clone size: many
J gene: TRBJ2-7
CDR3 length: 15
CDR3 DNA: TGTGCCAGCAGTTTACCTAGCGGGAGCTCCTACGAGCAGTACTTC
CDR3 protein: CASSLPSGSSYEQYF

V gene: TRBV12-3/TRBV12-4
D gene: -
clone size: -
J gene: TRBJ2-7
CDR3 length: 14
CDR3 DNA: TGTGCCAGCAGTTCATATGGGGTACCCTACGAGCAGTACTTC
CDR3 protein: CASSSYGVPYEQYF

V gene: TRBV24-1
D gene: TRBD1
clone size: many
J gene: TRBJ2-7
CDR3 length: 11
CDR3 DNA: TGTGCCACCGAGTCAGGGGGAGAGCAGTACTTC
CDR3 protein: CATESGGEQYF

V gene: TRBV29-1
D gene: TRBD1
clone size: many
J gene: TRBJ1-2
CDR3 length: 13
CDR3 DNA: TGCAGCGTTGGGGACAGCCTTAACTATGGCTACACCTTC
CDR3 protein: CSVGDSLNYGYTF